This TCR beta chain appears in the sequencing data of a study of T cell repertoires in cytomegalovirus infection. On the study more broadly: Public TCR beta signature analysis indicated the presence of both CMV infection and matching HLA type.

The germline gives CDR1 MDHEN, CDR2 SYDVKM. Trimming shortened V by 4 bases and J by 0 bases, and 15 bases separated the two germline ends. The CDR3 consists of 16 residues. TCRdb reprocessed the reads with MiXCR, giving one entry per CDR3 protein. The repertoire has roughly 640,000 distinct CDR3 sequences, approximately 25% of them found once; the top ten carry 6.5% to 10%. Concerning this clonotype: The target antigen is unknown.

Study findings and constraints: In two of eight donors, the top clonotype was HLA-C-restricted CMV-specific. Carriage of CMV together with the relevant HLA was identifiable through cumulative public TCR beta family frequency.

The TCR comes from a human donor in good health (CMV status not recorded). Some clones in this sample may be carry-over from other donors' samples. This chain joins TRBV28 and TRBJ1-2, with D possibly matching TRBD1 (6 bases). Specimen: CD8+ T cells from PBMCs. The CDR3 coding sequence is TGTGCCAGCAGTTCAGTCAGGGGAAACGCTAACTATGGCTACACCTTC. Its protein product is CASSSVRGNANYGYTF.